The 6 T cell receptor beta chains below come from one sample, sequenced in a study of neurological immune-mediated disorders. TCRdb re-called the 5' RACE reads with MiXCR, one entry per CDR3 protein. The top ten clones hold roughly 25% of a sample with roughly 13,000 distinct CDR3 sequences, 7% of them seen once. Sequencing was performed on CD8+ T cells from blood. These receptors all stem from a woman aged 35 to 49 in good health.

This clonotype was observed at least ten times. This chain joins TRBV6-2 or TRBV6-3 and TRBJ2-5; possibly TRBD1 for D (6 bases). The V end lost 7 bases, the J end lost 1 base, and 16 bases lay between the germline ends. This CDR3 is built from 15 residues. The germline V gene has CDR1 MNHEY and CDR2 SVGEGT. DNA of the CDR3: TGTGCCAGCACCTACTATCGGACAGCCCAAGAGACCCAGTACTTC. It yields the protein CASTYYRTAQETQYF.

This clonotype was observed many times. The chain is built from TRBV2 and TRBJ1-2; a weak D match, TRBD1 (6 bases). This CDR3 spans 14 amino acids. V lost 7 bases and J lost 6, with 18 bases in between. Germline CDR1 reads SNHLY; CDR2 reads FYNNEI. The CDR3 spells CASKERGHRDGYTF. DNA for the CDR3: TGTGCCAGCAAGGAAAGGGGACACCGTGATGGCTACACCTTC.

This clonotype was seen only once. At one of its ends the junction is not consistent with the germline gene, which may arise from a read error. This chain links TRBV28 with TRBJ2-3; 7 positions agree with TRBD2. This CDR3 has 15 residues. Germline-derived CDR1 and CDR2 are MDHEN and SYDVKM. The CDR3 protein is CVSSFVLAELDTQYF. DNA for the CDR3: TGTGTCAGCAGTTTCGTGCTAGCGGAACTGGATACGCAGTATTTT.

This clonotype has a count of ten or more. The rearrangement links TRBV7-2 to TRBJ1-5; 8 bases line up with TRBD1. The CDR3 sequence is 15 residues long. After removal of 6 bases from V and 4 bases from J, the junction contained 8 bases not matched to a gene. Germline CDR1 and CDR2: SGHTA and FQGNSA. The CDR3 spells CASRPRDRLNQPQHF. The CDR3 coding sequence is TGTGCCAGCAGACCCCGGGACAGGCTTAATCAGCCCCAGCATTTT.

This clonotype was found many times. CDR3 sequence reads: CASSQDLARIDEQYF. As DNA, the CDR3 is TGTGCCAGCAGCCAAGATTTAGCGCGTATCGACGAGCAGTACTTC. The gene calls are TRBV3-1 and TRBJ2-7, with D tentatively TRBD2 (5 bases). From germline, CDR1 is LGHDT and CDR2 YNNKEL (reference sequence). The CDR3 consists of 15 residues. The germline V and J ends were trimmed by 0 bases and 5 bases, with 14 bases remaining between them.

This clonotype was seen at least ten times. J is TRBJ2-3 and V is TRBV10-2; weak D call: TRBD2 (5 bases). This CDR3 spans 13 amino acids. The ends were cut back, 6 bases at V and 3 bases at J, with 10 bases in the middle. The germline gives CDR1 WSHSY, CDR2 SAAADI. This chain's CDR3 is CASSQTGTDTQYF. The DNA of the CDR3 is TGCGCCAGCAGCCAAACGGGGACAGATACGCAGTATTTT.